Below, 20 T cell receptor beta chains from the same sample are listed, as sequenced in a study of T cell responses to AZD1222 COVID-19 vaccine. Some clones are missing from TCRdb's copy, which holds only in-frame ones; the method was immunoSEQ multiplex PCR. Of under 200,000 clones detected, 88% appear once; the ten largest clones hold 25% to 30%. This sample comprised peripheral blood, obtained 28 days after the second AZD1222 dose. These receptors were taken from an adult who received the AZD1222 COVID-19 vaccine.

The chain uses TRBV30 and TRBJ2-2; TRBD2 might be the D (5 bases). The CDR3 runs to 15 residues. V was trimmed by 0 bases and J by 5 bases, leaving 13 bases between them. Germline V CDR1 and CDR2: GTSNPN, SVGIG (reference sequence). The chain's CDR3 is CAWSVSGSETGELFF. CDR3 sequence (DNA): TGTGCCTGGAGTGTAAGTGGGAGTGAGACCGGGGAGCTGTTTTTT.

CDR3 DNA sequence: TGTGCCAGCAGCCCCACGCGGTCAGCTCAAGAGACCCAGTACTTC. Translated, it gives CASSPTRSAQETQYF. V gene TRBV7-6 combines with J gene TRBJ2-5, with D hard to call. Germline loops: CDR1 SGHVS, CDR2 FNYEAQ. V gave up 5 bases and J gave up 2 bases, with 15 bases separating them. The CDR3 spans 15 residues.

This chain links TRBV6-2 or TRBV6-3 with TRBJ2-7; the D is unclear. The CDR3 runs to 12 residues. Trimming took off 4 bases at V and 1 base at J, with 5 bases between the two ends. CDR1 and CDR2 (germline): MNHEY, SVGEGT. The CDR3 region has the DNA TGTGCCAGCAGTTTGAGATCCTACGAGCAGTACTTC. Its translation: CASSLRSYEQYF.

This chain joins TRBV30 and TRBJ1-5, with D unclear. This CDR3 spans 15 amino acids. V lost 4 bases and J 4 bases, leaving 17 bases between the germline ends. Germline CDR1 is GTSNPN and CDR2 is SVGIG (reference sequence). The CDR3 spells CAWTPSGIGNQPQHF. Written as DNA, the CDR3 is TGTGCCTGGACACCATCGGGTATTGGAAATCAGCCCCAGCATTTT.

The chain uses TRBV3-1 (or the pseudogene TRBV3-2) and TRBJ2-1; D uncertain. Trimming took 1 base from V and 9 from J, leaving 7 bases between them. This CDR3 is 12 amino acids long. The germline gives CDR1 LGHDT, CDR2 YNNKEL (reference sequence). The CDR3 region is CASSQGRAEQFF. As DNA, the CDR3 is TGTGCCAGCAGCCAAGGAAGGGCTGAGCAGTTCTTC.

In this sample, this clone turned up once. The chain recombines TRBV29-1 with TRBJ1-3; tentative D call: TRBD1 (5 bases). Germline CDR1 is SQVTM and CDR2 is ANQGSEA. The CDR3 runs 13 residues. V dropped 7 bases and J dropped 2 bases, with 12 bases sitting between them. In DNA, the CDR3 is TGCAGCGCTTCCCCACAGGCTGGAAACACCATATATTTT. Its protein product is CSASPQAGNTIYF.

CDR3: CASSPGGQNTGELFF. For the CDR3, the DNA is TGTGCCAGCAGCCCAGGGGGACAGAACACCGGGGAGCTGTTTTTT. The rearrangement links TRBV27 to TRBJ2-2; 7 nucleotides match TRBD1. The length of the CDR3 is 15 residues. The V segment lost 6 bases and the J segment 1 base; nucleotides outside the gene matches: 5. CDR1 is MNHEY, CDR2 SMNVEV, per germline (reference sequence).

V usage is TRBV28 and J usage is TRBJ2-6, with D perhaps matching TRBD1 (6 bases). The germline gives CDR1 MDHEN, CDR2 SYDVKM. V was pared by 7 bases and J by 3 bases, with 13 bases between. This CDR3 spans 15 amino acids. The CDR3 DNA sequence: TGTGCCAGCACCCAAGGGGGATATGGGGCCAACGTCCTGACTTTC. Amino acid sequence: CASTQGGYGANVLTF. Complete variable domain (other parts from reference TRBV28 and TRBJ2-6): DVKVTQSSRYLVKRTGEKVFLECVQDMDHENMFWYRQDPGLGLRLIYFSYDVKMKEKGDIPEGYSVSREKKERFSLILESASTNQTSMYLCASTQGGYGANVLTFGAGSRLTVL.

This clone was counted a single time. The chain combines TRBV27 with TRBJ2-7, with TRBD2 as a possible D gene (6 bases). Trimming took 7 bases from V and 6 from J, leaving 19 bases between them. Germline V CDR1 and CDR2: MNHEY, SMNVEV (reference sequence). The CDR3 length is 14 residues. DNA of the CDR3: TGTGCCAGCACCCGGCGGGGACGGGGAAGCGAGCAGTACTTC. It encodes CASTRRGRGSEQYF.

This chain's CDR3 is CASSTQDQNIQYF. The CDR3 DNA is TGTGCCAGCAGTACCCAGGACCAAAACATTCAGTACTTC. The V and J genes are TRBV6-5 and TRBJ2-4; D is ambiguous. Germline V gene lookup returns CDR1 MNHEY and CDR2 SVGAGI. V gave up 5 bases and J gave up 5 bases, with 10 bases separating them. This CDR3 is built from 13 residues.

This chain connects TRBV6-2 or TRBV6-3 to TRBJ2-2; D remains ambiguous. CDR1 MNHEY and CDR2 SVGEGT come from the germline V gene. The V end lost 5 bases, the J end lost 6 bases, and 25 bases lay between the germline ends. The CDR3 consists of 18 residues. The DNA for the CDR3 is TGTGCCAGCAGTGAGTCGTCACTCCGCGCGAAAGGTCCCGGGGAGCTGTTTTTT. It encodes CASSESSLRAKGPGELFF.

This chain joins TRBV28 and TRBJ1-5; tentative D call: TRBD1 (6 bases). The CDR3 contains 12 residues. Per the germline V gene, CDR1 is MDHEN and CDR2 is SYDVKM. V lost 6 bases and J 6 bases, leaving 9 bases between the germline ends. In DNA form, the CDR3 reads TGTGCCAGCAGGCTACAGGGTCAGCCCCAGCATTTT. Translation: CASRLQGQPQHF.

This clone was observed once. This chain links TRBV28 with TRBJ1-4, with D tentatively TRBD1 (6 bases). Trimming left V 7 bases short and J 8 bases short, with 14 bases between. The CDR3 length is 13 residues. Germline V gives CDR1 MDHEN, CDR2 SYDVKM. Here the CDR3 reads CASIGGLREKLFF. In nucleotides, the CDR3 is TGTGCCAGCATTGGGGGCCTAAGGGAAAAACTGTTTTTT.

The chain employs TRBV19 and TRBJ2-2; 8 bases are a match to TRBD1. Trimming at V came to 3 bases and at J to 6 bases, leaving 9 bases not matched to a gene. CDR3 length: 16 residues. Germline CDR1 LNHDA, CDR2 SQIVND (reference sequence). Written as DNA, the CDR3 is TGTGCCAGTAGTATGAGAGGACAGGGTTTTCCCGGGGAGCTGTTTTTT. As protein: CASSMRGQGFPGELFF.

CDR3 sequence (DNA): TGTGCCAGCAGTTTGGCCCTCTCTGGGGCCAACGTCCTGACTTTC. Translation: CASSLALSGANVLTF. The rearrangement links TRBV27 to TRBJ2-6; D is unclear. V was pared by 3 bases and J by 0 bases, with 6 bases between. The CDR3 consists of 15 residues. Germline V gene data show CDR1 as MNHEY and CDR2 as SMNVEV (reference sequence).

This sequence joins TRBV9 and TRBJ2-4, with D unresolved. CDR1 is SGDLS, CDR2 YYNGEE, per germline. The CDR3 runs 15 residues. V lost 3 bases to trimming and J lost 0 bases, with 10 bases between them. CDR3 DNA: TGTGCCAGCAGCGCTTCAACTTTAGCCAAAAACATTCAGTACTTC. Its protein is CASSASTLAKNIQYF.

This rearrangement joins TRBV28 to TRBJ1-4; 7 nucleotides agree with TRBD1. The CDR3 is 14 residues long. V shed 7 bases and J 2 bases; nucleotides not matched to a gene: 4. CDR1 is MDHEN, CDR2 SYDVKM, per germline. CDR3 protein: CASNVDRTNEKLFF. The CDR3 nucleotides are TGTGCCAGCAATGTGGACAGGACTAATGAAAAACTGTTTTTT. The whole variable domain, remainder taken from reference TRBV28 and TRBJ1-4, is DVKVTQSSRYLVKRTGEKVFLECVQDMDHENMFWYRQDPGLGLRLIYFSYDVKMKEKGDIPEGYSVSREKKERFSLILESASTNQTSMYLCASNVDRTNEKLFFGSGTQLSVL.

The V gene is TRBV6-5, the J gene TRBJ1-5, with 7 positions matching TRBD1. The J segment lost 0 bases and the V segment lost 6 bases, leaving 5 bases of the junction unmatched. The CDR3 is 15 residues long. The V gene's germline CDR1 is MNHEY and CDR2 SVGAGI. CDR3 sequence reads: CASRSGQYSNQPQHF. CDR3 coding DNA: TGTGCCAGCAGGTCGGGACAGTATAGCAATCAGCCCCAGCATTTT.

The gene calls are TRBV11-2 and TRBJ2-3; 10 bases match TRBD2. Germline CDR1 reads SGHAT; CDR2 reads FQNNGV. CDR3 length: 14 residues. Trimming took 5 bases from V and 3 from J; bases not matched to a gene: 2. The CDR3 is CASSPTSGTDTQYF. In nucleotides, the CDR3 is TGTGCCAGCAGCCCGACTAGCGGGACAGATACGCAGTATTTT.

Comments on this clone: At one end, the junction sequence differs from germline, possibly due to a read error. The chain carries TRBV7-7 and TRBJ2-3, with 7 bases lining up with TRBD2. This CDR3 is 16 amino acids long. Germline V gene sequence: CDR1 SSHAT, CDR2 FNYEAQ (reference sequence). The CDR3 DNA follows: TGTGCTAGCAGCTTAGCGGGCCCCGGGAGCACAGATACGCAGTATTTT. The encoded protein is CASSLAGPGSTDTQYF.